This is a list of T cell receptor beta chains from one sample in a study of blood T cells in healthy people across ages. TCRdb itself ran the 5' RACE reads through MiXCR, one entry per CDR3 protein. There are some 760,000 distinct CDR3 sequences in the sample; approximately 25% occur only once, and 8% to 10% lies in the top ten. This sample also belongs to another study, concerning T cells of mothers and their children.

The specimen sequenced was blood. The receptors shown here come from a boy between 10 and 17 years old in good health. Each CDR3 is given with its conserved first and last residue. The order of the fields is J gene, clone size, D gene, V gene, CDR3 protein, CDR3 DNA. The D gene is left open where the match is weak. The size entry is marked missing in some rows and otherwise reads once, few, many or a size class.

j_call: TRBJ1-1
clone_size: few
d_call: TRBD1
v_call: TRBV7-9
cdr3_aa: CASSLGQGNDGAFF
cdr3_nt: TGTGCCAGCAGCCTCGGACAGGGTAACGATGGAGCTTTCTTT

j_call: TRBJ1-2
clone_size: once
d_call: .
v_call: TRBV6-6
cdr3_aa: CASTFDGYGYTF
cdr3_nt: TGTGCCAGCACCTTCGATGGCTATGGCTACACCTTC

j_call: TRBJ1-2
clone_size: .
d_call: .
v_call: TRBV5-1
cdr3_aa: CASSLVSQSSRGGYTF
cdr3_nt: TGCGCCAGCAGCTTGGTCTCCCAGAGCAGCCGCGGGGGCTACACCTTC

j_call: TRBJ2-3
clone_size: .
d_call: .
v_call: TRBV7-2
cdr3_aa: CASSPSSSDTQYF
cdr3_nt: TGTGCCAGCAGCCCCTCTAGCTCAGATACGCAGTATTTT

j_call: TRBJ2-7
clone_size: .
d_call: TRBD1
v_call: TRBV6-5
cdr3_aa: CASRQGQDFDAQYF
cdr3_nt: TGTGCCAGCAGACAAGGACAGGACTTTGACGCGCAGTACTTC

j_call: TRBJ2-1
clone_size: few
d_call: .
v_call: TRBV29-1
cdr3_aa: CSVVSGGDEQFF
cdr3_nt: TGCAGCGTTGTATCAGGGGGGGATGAGCAGTTCTTC

j_call: TRBJ2-5
clone_size: few
d_call: .
v_call: TRBV19
cdr3_aa: CASSIVPAEETQYF
cdr3_nt: TGTGCCAGTAGTATAGTTCCAGCGGAAGAGACCCAGTACTTC

j_call: TRBJ2-5
clone_size: few
d_call: TRBD1
v_call: TRBV13
cdr3_aa: CASSLRRQGALETQYF
cdr3_nt: TGTGCCAGCAGCCTAAGAAGACAGGGGGCATTGGAGACCCAGTACTTC

j_call: TRBJ2-4
clone_size: .
d_call: .
v_call: TRBV28
cdr3_aa: CASSSGTLAKNIQYF
cdr3_nt: TGTGCCAGCAGTTCCGGGACCTTAGCCAAAAACATTCAGTACTTC

j_call: TRBJ2-7
clone_size: .
d_call: .
v_call: TRBV20-1
cdr3_aa: CSAEAINPGEQYF
cdr3_nt: TGCAGTGCTGAGGCCATAAACCCGGGTGAGCAGTACTTC

j_call: TRBJ1-1
clone_size: .
d_call: .
v_call: TRBV19
cdr3_aa: CASSIPEQGRMTEAFF
cdr3_nt: TGTGCCAGTAGTATCCCCGAGCAGGGGAGGATGACTGAAGCTTTCTTT

j_call: TRBJ2-2
clone_size: .
d_call: .
v_call: TRBV2
cdr3_aa: CASRLLAGASNTGELFF
cdr3_nt: TGTGCCAGCAGATTGCTCGCGGGGGCCTCGAACACCGGGGAGCTGTTTTTT

j_call: TRBJ2-6
clone_size: few
d_call: .
v_call: TRBV4-2
cdr3_aa: CASSQDTAGSRGANVLTF
cdr3_nt: TGTGCCAGCAGCCAAGATACGGCGGGCTCGCGTGGGGCCAACGTCCTGACTTTC

j_call: TRBJ1-2
clone_size: many
d_call: .
v_call: TRBV20-1
cdr3_aa: CSASHSSYGYTF
cdr3_nt: TGCAGTGCTAGTCACAGCTCCTATGGCTACACCTTC

j_call: TRBJ1-6
clone_size: .
d_call: .
v_call: TRBV2
cdr3_aa: CASSGWASNSPLHF
cdr3_nt: TGTGCCAGCAGTGGTTGGGCTAGTAATTCACCCCTCCACTTT

j_call: TRBJ2-7
clone_size: few
d_call: .
v_call: TRBV6-2/TRBV6-3
cdr3_aa: CASSYQTRSYEQYF
cdr3_nt: TGTGCCAGCAGTTACCAAACCCGTTCCTACGAGCAGTACTTC

j_call: TRBJ2-2
clone_size: few
d_call: .
v_call: TRBV7-3
cdr3_aa: CASSAPVGAADRGYTGELFF
cdr3_nt: TGTGCCAGCAGCGCGCCCGTCGGAGCGGCCGACCGGGGTTACACCGGGGAGCTGTTTTTT

j_call: TRBJ2-7
clone_size: few
d_call: .
v_call: TRBV11-2
cdr3_aa: CVSSLGAAGSYEQYF
cdr3_nt: TGTGTCAGCAGCTTAGGAGCGGCAGGGTCCTACGAGCAGTACTTC

j_call: TRBJ1-6
clone_size: few
d_call: .
v_call: TRBV5-8
cdr3_aa: CASSFRQKGAKNSPLHF
cdr3_nt: TGTGCCAGCAGCTTCAGGCAGAAAGGGGCGAAAAATTCACCCCTCCACTTT

j_call: TRBJ1-2
clone_size: few
d_call: .
v_call: TRBV7-8
cdr3_aa: CASSSLLKQGHGYTF
cdr3_nt: TGTGCCAGCAGCTCCTTATTAAAACAGGGTCATGGCTACACCTTC

j_call: TRBJ2-5
clone_size: .
d_call: .
v_call: TRBV20-1
cdr3_aa: CGAFALETQYF
cdr3_nt: TGCGGTGCGTTCGCGTTGGAGACCCAGTACTTC

j_call: TRBJ1-6
clone_size: few
d_call: .
v_call: TRBV7-2
cdr3_aa: CASSSLPGGAGSPLHF
cdr3_nt: TGTGCCAGCAGCTCCCTGCCTGGGGGCGCGGGATCACCCCTCCACTTT

j_call: TRBJ2-1
clone_size: .
d_call: TRBD2
v_call: TRBV20-1
cdr3_aa: CSASTAGGQLNEQFF
cdr3_nt: TGCAGTGCTAGTACAGCGGGAGGGCAGCTCAATGAGCAGTTCTTC

j_call: TRBJ2-7
clone_size: few
d_call: TRBD2
v_call: TRBV2
cdr3_aa: CASSERLAVHEQYF
cdr3_nt: TGTGCCAGCAGTGAGCGACTAGCGGTCCACGAGCAGTACTTC

j_call: TRBJ1-2
clone_size: few
d_call: .
v_call: TRBV6-5
cdr3_aa: CASSQGWGYTF
cdr3_nt: TGTGCCAGTTCACAGGGTTGGGGCTACACCTTC

j_call: TRBJ2-5
clone_size: few
d_call: .
v_call: TRBV29-1
cdr3_aa: CSPPGTRVETQYF
cdr3_nt: TGCAGCCCCCCGGGCACCAGGGTGGAGACCCAGTACTTC

j_call: TRBJ1-2
clone_size: .
d_call: .
v_call: TRBV29-1
cdr3_aa: CSVESGTHSNYGYTF
cdr3_nt: TGCAGCGTTGAGTCCGGGACACACAGTAACTATGGCTACACCTTC

j_call: TRBJ1-3
clone_size: .
d_call: .
v_call: TRBV29-1
cdr3_aa: CGVETPRSGNTIYF
cdr3_nt: TGCGGCGTTGAGACCCCCAGGTCTGGAAACACCATATATTTT

j_call: TRBJ2-7
clone_size: .
d_call: .
v_call: TRBV27
cdr3_aa: CASRSGGNYEQYF
cdr3_nt: TGTGCCAGCAGGTCGGGGGGCAACTACGAGCAGTACTTC

j_call: TRBJ2-7
clone_size: .
d_call: TRBD2
v_call: TRBV7-9
cdr3_aa: CASSLSLAQYEQHF
cdr3_nt: TGTGCCAGCAGCCTGTCACTAGCGCAGTACGAGCAGCACTTC

j_call: TRBJ2-1
clone_size: .
d_call: TRBD2
v_call: TRBV5-1
cdr3_aa: CASSFPGAGGPSEQFF
cdr3_nt: TGCGCCAGCAGCTTCCCAGGCGCGGGAGGGCCGAGTGAGCAGTTCTTC

j_call: TRBJ2-1
clone_size: .
d_call: .
v_call: TRBV7-3
cdr3_aa: CASSPTPSSYNEQFF
cdr3_nt: TGTGCCAGCAGCCCGACACCGAGCTCCTACAATGAGCAGTTCTTC

j_call: TRBJ2-3
clone_size: many
d_call: TRBD1
v_call: TRBV6-5
cdr3_aa: CASSPGQGVTDTQYF
cdr3_nt: TGTGCCAGCAGCCCGGGACAGGGTGTCACAGATACGCAGTATTTT

j_call: TRBJ2-5
clone_size: few
d_call: TRBD1
v_call: TRBV15
cdr3_aa: CATSRDRGTGGLKTQYF
cdr3_nt: TGTGCCACCAGCAGAGATCGGGGGACAGGGGGATTAAAGACCCAGTACTTC

j_call: TRBJ2-1
clone_size: .
d_call: .
v_call: TRBV7-9
cdr3_aa: CASSLALGLFQEQFF
cdr3_nt: TGTGCCAGCAGCTTAGCTTTGGGACTCTTCCAAGAGCAGTTCTTC

j_call: TRBJ2-7
clone_size: .
d_call: .
v_call: TRBV20-1
cdr3_aa: CSAHKKSGAEQYF
cdr3_nt: TGCAGTGCTCACAAAAAGTCAGGCGCCGAGCAGTACTTC

j_call: TRBJ1-5
clone_size: .
d_call: .
v_call: TRBV19
cdr3_aa: CASMRPGLGSNQPQHF
cdr3_nt: TGTGCCAGTATGCGACCGGGACTGGGGAGCAATCAGCCCCAGCATTTT

j_call: TRBJ1-6
clone_size: .
d_call: TRBD1
v_call: TRBV2
cdr3_aa: CASSPDRGDSPLHF
cdr3_nt: TGTGCCAGCAGCCCCGACAGGGGTGATTCACCCCTCCACTTT

j_call: TRBJ2-7
clone_size: few
d_call: TRBD2
v_call: TRBV3-1
cdr3_aa: CASSPFSGGSYEQYF
cdr3_nt: TGTGCCAGCAGCCCATTTAGCGGGGGGAGCTACGAGCAGTACTTC

j_call: TRBJ2-7
clone_size: .
d_call: TRBD2
v_call: TRBV7-8
cdr3_aa: CASSFGIPSGPYEQYF
cdr3_nt: TGTGCCAGCAGCTTTGGTATACCTAGCGGTCCCTACGAGCAGTACTTC

j_call: TRBJ2-1
clone_size: .
d_call: TRBD2
v_call: TRBV20-1
cdr3_aa: CSAREAAGVFPNEQFF
cdr3_nt: TGCAGTGCTAGAGAGGCTGCGGGAGTATTTCCCAATGAGCAGTTCTTC

j_call: TRBJ1-2
clone_size: few
d_call: .
v_call: TRBV4-2
cdr3_aa: CASSQGRELAYGYTF
cdr3_nt: TGTGCCAGCAGCCAGGGGCGGGAGTTGGCCTATGGCTACACCTTC

j_call: TRBJ1-4
clone_size: .
d_call: .
v_call: TRBV15
cdr3_aa: CATLTSRRGGEKLFF
cdr3_nt: TGTGCCACCCTGACGAGCAGACGGGGTGGTGAAAAACTGTTTTTT

j_call: TRBJ1-4
clone_size: .
d_call: .
v_call: TRBV18
cdr3_aa: CASSPAREGANEKLFF
cdr3_nt: TGTGCCAGCTCACCAGCCCGCGAAGGAGCTAATGAAAAACTGTTTTTT

j_call: TRBJ2-5
clone_size: .
d_call: .
v_call: TRBV2
cdr3_aa: CASSGSLIGTQYF
cdr3_nt: TGTGCCAGCAGTGGCTCCCTGATTGGGACCCAGTACTTC

j_call: TRBJ2-7
clone_size: .
d_call: TRBD2
v_call: TRBV5-1
cdr3_aa: CASSLFGMNGGSSYEQYF
cdr3_nt: TGCGCCAGCAGCTTGTTCGGGATGAACGGGGGGAGCTCCTACGAGCAGTACTTC

j_call: TRBJ2-7
clone_size: .
d_call: .
v_call: TRBV19
cdr3_aa: CASSTTGYSYEQYF
cdr3_nt: TGTGCCAGTAGTACAACAGGGTACTCCTACGAGCAGTACTTC

j_call: TRBJ2-7
clone_size: .
d_call: TRBD2
v_call: TRBV5-1
cdr3_aa: CASRAIAGGRYEQYF
cdr3_nt: TGCGCCAGCAGAGCTATAGCGGGAGGAAGGTACGAGCAGTACTTC

j_call: TRBJ2-5
clone_size: .
d_call: .
v_call: TRBV5-1
cdr3_aa: CASSWGIDGTQYF
cdr3_nt: TGCGCCAGCAGCTGGGGGATTGACGGGACCCAGTACTTC

j_call: TRBJ2-5
clone_size: .
d_call: TRBD1
v_call: TRBV12-5
cdr3_aa: CASGLVIEAGGQETQYF
cdr3_nt: TGTGCTAGTGGTTTGGTGATCGAGGCAGGGGGTCAGGAGACCCAGTACTTC

j_call: TRBJ2-7
clone_size: .
d_call: .
v_call: TRBV7-2
cdr3_aa: CASSLSGVPMAGEQYF
cdr3_nt: TGTGCCAGCAGCTTATCTGGAGTTCCAATGGCGGGCGAGCAGTACTTC